This T cell receptor (beta chain) was obtained from a study of T cell repertoires in cytomegalovirus infection (dated by TCRdb to between 2018 and 2021). At the level of the whole study: Donor HLA type was relevant to the analysis, because carriage of CMV infection together with the matching HLA type was indicated by public TCR beta signatures.

Regarding this clonotype: Its cognate antigen has yet to be identified. Base-call qualities are not available, and no considerably larger clone is one nucleotide away.

Cut back by 1 base and 13 bases, the V and J ends lie 11 bases apart. The CDR3, cysteine through phenylalanine, is 12 amino acids long. Only CDR3 DNA remains: 36 bases, in frame from the first base. Sequences LGHDT (CDR1) and YNNKEL (CDR2) are obtained from the germline V gene (reference sequence). Study-level results and caveats: In the ex vivo response, HLA-C-restricted CMV-specific TCR beta clonotypes were dominant, and in two of eight donors the single most frequent clonotype came from this HLA-C-restricted group. Carriers of CMV infection plus the relevant HLA type were discriminated by the cumulative frequency of public TCR beta family members in the study cohort and in an independent approximately 360-donor cohort.

TCRdb records Illumina HiSeq 1500 as the sequencer. The raw public data were reprocessed by TCRdb itself: fastp quality trimming at Q25, MiXCR clonotype calling, in-frame beta chains only. Rows merge per CDR3 protein into single entries with the most common DNA and genes. A total of about 150,000 distinct CDR3 sequences appear in this sample, roughly a quarter of them only once. The ten largest make up about a tenth of the sample. This chain joins TRBV3-1 to TRBJ2-1, with TRBD2 tentatively as D gene (6 bases match). The sequence was collected from a human donor in good health (CMV status not recorded). Some clones in this sample may be carry-over from other donors' samples. Material: PBMCs. The CDR3 has the sequence CASSQAAGPQFF. The nucleotide sequence reads TGTGCCAGCAGCCAAGCGGCGGGACCACAGTTCTTC.